A single sample gave rise to the 29 T cell receptor beta chains below, sequenced in a study of blood T cell repertoires in COVID-19. TCRdb's copy holds only in-frame clones and misses some; the assay was immunoSEQ multiplex PCR. Seen here are about 130,000 clones, about 70% observed once, and the top ten hold around 6%. The sample comprised peripheral blood. The receptors originated from an elderly man with COVID-19, enrolled during active disease.

This clone was counted between two and nine times. This chain joins TRBV25-1 and TRBJ1-1, with D unclear. Germline V CDR1 and CDR2: MGHDK, SYGVNS. V was cut by 7 bases and J by 3 bases, with 12 bases left in between. CDR3 length: 13 amino acids. CDR3 sequence: CASTEGKDTEAFF. The CDR3 DNA is TGTGCCAGCACGGAGGGAAAGGACACTGAAGCTTTCTTT.

Here the CDR3 reads CASKQGINTEAFF. CDR3 bases: TGCGCCAGCAAGCAGGGGATTAACACTGAAGCTTTCTTT. The V gene is TRBV5-1, the J gene TRBJ1-1; D might be TRBD1 (6 bases). Germline V gene data show CDR1 as SGHRS and CDR2 as YFSETQ. The CDR3 spans 13 residues. The germline V and J ends were trimmed by 6 bases and 2 bases, with 11 bases remaining between them.

The chain couples TRBV6-5 to TRBJ2-4; a possible D gene is TRBD1 (5 bases). The V and J ends lost 4 bases and 4 bases respectively, with 11 bases between them. Germline V CDR1 and CDR2: MNHEY, SVGAGI. This CDR3 contains 14 residues. The CDR3 DNA is TGTGCCAGCAGTTCCAGACAGCTTAAAAACATTCAGTACTTC. Residues: CASSSRQLKNIQYF.

This clone appeared a few times. The chain employs TRBV28 and TRBJ1-4; TRBD1 agrees at 7 bases. The CDR3 spans 16 residues. The trim removed 5 bases at V and 3 bases at J, leaving 9 bases unmatched. Germline V gene sequence: CDR1 MDHEN, CDR2 SYDVKM. Here the CDR3 reads CASSQIRQGANEKLFF. In DNA, the CDR3 is TGTGCCAGCAGTCAAATCCGACAGGGTGCTAATGAAAAACTGTTTTTT. Based on the CDR3 plus reference TRBV28 and TRBJ1-4, the full variable domain is DVKVTQSSRYLVKRTGEKVFLECVQDMDHENMFWYRQDPGLGLRLIYFSYDVKMKEKGDIPEGYSVSREKKERFSLILESASTNQTSMYLCASSQIRQGANEKLFFGSGTQLSVL.

V gene TRBV2 combines with J gene TRBJ2-2; TRBD1 matches at 9 bases. The V gene end was trimmed by 7 bases and the J gene end by 6 bases; junction bases not matched to a gene: 6. The CDR3 has 14 residues. From germline, CDR1 is SNHLY and CDR2 FYNNEI. This chain's CDR3 is CASIRDRVSGELFF. The DNA for the CDR3 is TGTGCCAGCATACGGGACAGGGTATCCGGGGAGCTGTTTTTT.

This clone was detected only a few times. The CDR3 DNA follows: TGTGCCAGCAGCCCACCGGGACTAGCGGGAGGCGGTGAGCAGTTCTTC. The encoded protein is CASSPPGLAGGGEQFF. The rearrangement uses TRBV5-6 and TRBJ2-1, with 15 bases identical to TRBD2. V lost 4 bases, J lost 9 bases, and 8 bases stayed unmatched. The CDR3 runs 16 residues. Looked up from germline, CDR1 is SGHDT and CDR2 is YYEEEE.

V gene TRBV30 combines with J gene TRBJ2-2; 11 bases line up with TRBD1. Germline CDR1 is GTSNPN and CDR2 is SVGIG (reference sequence). CDR3 length: 15 residues. V shed 0 bases, J shed 7 bases, and the junction held 4 bases outside the gene matches. The chain's CDR3 is CAWSVGQGAVGELFF. As DNA, the CDR3 is TGTGCCTGGAGTGTCGGACAGGGGGCCGTCGGGGAGCTGTTTTTT.

The V gene is TRBV6-5, the J gene TRBJ2-5; 7 bases line up with TRBD2. The germline CDR1 and CDR2 sequences are MNHEY and SVGAGI. Trimming cost V 5 bases and J 2 bases; bases outside gene matches: 8. The CDR3 is 15 amino acids. The CDR3 DNA sequence: TGTGCCAGCAGTCGCACTAGCGCCGGGCAAGAGACCCAGTACTTC. Translating gives CASSRTSAGQETQYF.

J is TRBJ1-1 and V is TRBV7-8; D call uncertain. Germline CDR1 and CDR2: SGHVS and FQNEAQ. Trimming stripped 2 bases from V and 1 base from J, with 8 bases between. The CDR3 sequence is 14 residues long. The CDR3 region is CASSLKTGNTEAFF. CDR3 in DNA: TGTGCCAGCAGCTTAAAGACTGGGAACACTGAAGCTTTCTTT.

The chain combines TRBV4-3 with TRBJ2-7; possibly TRBD2 for D (10 bases). Germline V gene sequence: CDR1 LGHNA, CDR2 YSLEER. The CDR3 is 17 amino acids. Between the trimmed V and J ends, which lost 5 bases and 2 bases, there was a span of 22 bases. CDR3 sequence: CASSGTGSTSGAYEQYF. In nucleotides, the CDR3 is TGCGCCAGCAGCGGGACAGGGTCTACTAGCGGGGCCTACGAGCAGTACTTC.

A single count supports this clone. The chain employs TRBV5-1 and TRBJ2-5; 7 nucleotides agree with TRBD2. The V and J ends lost 3 bases and 5 bases, in that order; junction bases with no gene match: 13. Germline assignment: CDR1 SGHRS and CDR2 YFSETQ. This CDR3 is built from 16 residues. CDR3 protein: CASSSAGVGSRETQYF. CDR3 DNA: TGCGCCAGCAGCTCCGCGGGAGTAGGTAGCAGGGAGACCCAGTACTTC.

The chain couples TRBV15 to TRBJ2-3; the D gene is possibly TRBD2 (6 bases). The CDR3 is made up of 19 amino acids. Per the germline V gene, CDR1 is LNHNV and CDR2 is YYDKDF (reference sequence). V lost 1 base and J 4 bases, leaving 24 bases between the germline ends. The CDR3 sequence is CATSRGLALTGGQADTQYF. The CDR3 DNA reads as TGTGCCACCAGCAGAGGTCTAGCGTTAACGGGTGGACAAGCAGATACGCAGTATTTT.

The chain is built from TRBV2 and TRBJ2-7; 7 bases are shared with TRBD1. The CDR3 totals 18 residues. The germline V gene encodes CDR1 SNHLY and CDR2 FYNNEI. V lost 4 bases to trimming and J lost 5 bases; unmatched junction nucleotides: 20. Here the CDR3 DNA reads TGTGCCAGCAGTGTCCCCTTGACAGGGCTTTCATCGGGCAACGAGCAGTACTTC. This codes for CASSVPLTGLSSGNEQYF.

The chain uses TRBV30 and TRBJ2-1; D uncertain. Trimming stripped 0 bases from V and 5 bases from J, with 8 bases between. The CDR3 runs 13 residues. Germline-derived CDR1 and CDR2 are GTSNPN and SVGIG (reference sequence). CDR3 loop: CAWSVRINNEQFF. CDR3 sequence (DNA): TGTGCCTGGAGTGTGCGGATAAACAATGAGCAGTTCTTC.

V and J are TRBV13 and TRBJ2-1; 9 bases align to TRBD1. J lost 4 bases, V lost 4 bases, and 8 bases had no gene match. The CDR3 contains 16 residues. CDR1 and CDR2 from the germline V gene are PRHDT and FYEKMQ (reference sequence). The CDR3 loop is CASSSADRGFYNEQFF. The CDR3 DNA reads TGTGCCAGCAGCTCCGCGGACAGGGGATTTTACAATGAGCAGTTCTTC.

The chain employs TRBV3-1 (or the pseudogene TRBV3-2) and TRBJ2-1; TRBD2 matches 11 bases. The germline gives CDR1 LGHDT, CDR2 YNNKEL (reference sequence). The CDR3 spans 17 residues. The V segment lost 3 bases and the J segment 10 bases; nucleotides outside the gene matches: 14. CDR3 in DNA: TGTGCCAGCAGCCACGGGGCCGGGACTAGCGGAGGGAGGGAGCAGTTCTTC. Amino acid sequence: CASSHGAGTSGGREQFF.

The rearrangement uses TRBV6-6 and TRBJ1-5, with TRBD1 matching over 9 bases. J lost 7 bases, V lost 5 bases, and 9 bases had no gene match. CDR3 length: 15 amino acids. Per the germline V gene, CDR1 is MNHNY and CDR2 is SVGAGI (reference sequence). The DNA for the CDR3 is TGTGCCAGCAGTCCGTGGGACAGGGCGTTACAGCCCCAGCATTTT. Its translation is CASSPWDRALQPQHF.

J is TRBJ1-1 and V is TRBV5-1, with 9 bases identical to TRBD1. J lost 3 bases, V lost 7 bases, and 10 bases had no gene match. This CDR3 has 15 residues. Germline loops: CDR1 SGHRS, CDR2 YFSETQ. CDR3 residues: CASHPSTGGDTEAFF. CDR3 coding DNA: TGCGCCAGCCACCCCTCGACAGGGGGTGACACTGAAGCTTTCTTT.

By share, this clone ranks as medium-sized. The chain employs TRBV7-9 and TRBJ1-1; no reliable D call. Trimming left V 6 bases short and J 6 bases short, with 11 bases between. Germline CDR1 reads SEHNR; CDR2 reads FQNEAQ (reference sequence). CDR3 length: 12 residues. The CDR3 loop is CASSYPFSEAFF. CDR3 nucleotide sequence: TGTGCCAGCAGTTATCCCTTTTCTGAAGCTTTCTTT.

The chain uses TRBV6-6 and TRBJ1-5; TRBD1 aligns across 11 bases. CDR1 and CDR2 (germline): MNHNY, SVGAGI (reference sequence). The CDR3 covers 16 residues. J gave up 10 bases and V 5 bases, and 13 bases lay outside the gene matches. CDR3 sequence (DNA): TGTGCCAGCAGTAAACTTTTACCGGGACAGGGGGAACCCCAGCATTTT. Translation gives CASSKLLPGQGEPQHF.

The J gene is TRBJ1-2, the V gene TRBV10-3; 7 bases agree with TRBD1. Per germline, CDR1 ENHRY and CDR2 SYGVKD. The V and J ends lost 6 bases and 8 bases, in that order; junction bases with no gene match: 9. The CDR3 contains 13 residues. CDR3 sequence reads: CAIRGTDLQGYTF. The DNA for the CDR3 is TGTGCCATCAGGGGGACAGATCTACAGGGCTACACCTTC.

This chain uses TRBV29-1 with TRBJ2-3; D possibly corresponds to TRBD1 (7 bases). Germline CDR1 reads SQVTM; CDR2 reads ANQGSEA. CDR3 length equals 15 residues. V was shortened by 1 base and J by 2 bases, with 13 bases between the two germline ends. The CDR3 is CSVEGQGGNTDTQYF. The CDR3 bases are TGCAGCGTTGAAGGACAGGGAGGCAACACAGATACGCAGTATTTT.

CDR3 sequence: CAITSEGREQYF. In DNA form, the CDR3 reads TGTGCCATTACTAGCGAGGGACGCGAGCAGTACTTC. The genes are TRBV10-3 and TRBJ2-7; 7 positions match TRBD2. The CDR3 spans 12 residues. Germline assignment: CDR1 ENHRY and CDR2 SYGVKD. The V segment lost 9 bases and the J segment 6 bases; nucleotides outside the gene matches: 8.

V and J are TRBV11-2 and TRBJ1-6, with a tentative D call TRBD1 (5 bases). The CDR3 runs to 15 residues. The V end was cut by 0 bases, the J end by 11 bases, with 14 bases between. CDR1 is SGHAT, CDR2 FQNNGV, per germline. DNA of the CDR3: TGTGCCAGCAGCTTAGATCTGCAGGGAAGGACACCCCTCCACTTT. Residues: CASSLDLQGRTPLHF.

The chain is built from TRBV28 and TRBJ2-5; 9 nucleotides line up with TRBD1. The junction had 4 bases not matched to a gene; V was cut back by 0 bases and J by 5 bases. CDR3 length: 15 residues. The germline CDR1 and CDR2 sequences are MDHEN and SYDVKM. This CDR3 is CASSLWTGGRETQYF. The CDR3 region has the DNA TGTGCCAGCAGTTTATGGACAGGGGGTCGTGAGACCCAGTACTTC.

The rearrangement joins TRBV11-2 to TRBJ1-2, with a weak D call TRBD1 (6 bases). The CDR3 sequence is 14 residues long. Trimming removed 0 bases from V and 8 bases from J, with 13 bases in between. CDR1 and CDR2 from the germline V gene are SGHAT and FQNNGV. The CDR3 sequence is CASSLEGAPEGYTF. The CDR3 DNA follows: TGTGCCAGCAGCTTAGAGGGGGCGCCGGAAGGCTACACCTTC. Filled out from reference TRBV11-2 and TRBJ1-2, the complete variable domain reads EAGVAQSPRYKIIEKRQSVAFWCNPISGHATLYWYQQILGQGPKLLIQFQNNGVVDDSQLPKDRFSAERLKGVDSTLKIQPAKLEDSAVYLCASSLEGAPEGYTFGSGTRLTVV.

This rearrangement joins TRBV9 to TRBJ2-1; 9 bases line up with TRBD2. Germline V CDR1 and CDR2: SGDLS, YYNGEE. The CDR3 totals 16 residues. V trimming: 0 bases; J trimming: 6 bases; junction bases outside the gene matches: 7. The CDR3 region has the DNA TGTGCCAGCAGCGTAGGACTAGCGGATAACCGCAATGAGCAGTTCTTC. Translated: CASSVGLADNRNEQFF.

The count of this clone is one. This chain joins TRBV3-1 (or the pseudogene TRBV3-2) and TRBJ1-2; D remains unclear. Germline loops: CDR1 LGHDT, CDR2 YNNKEL (reference sequence). Trimming pared 4 bases from V and 5 bases from J, leaving 11 bases between. CDR3 size: 13 residues. The CDR3 loop is CASSREGWYGYTF. The CDR3 coding sequence is TGTGCCAGCAGCCGGGAGGGATGGTATGGCTACACCTTC.

A note on this clone: Mismatch with germline at one junction end may stem from a read error. The chain has TRBV29-1 and TRBJ2-1; 7 positions match TRBD1. CDR3 length equals 11 residues. Looked up from germline, CDR1 is SQVTM and CDR2 is ANQGSEA. The CDR3 sequence is CSVVGTEGRVF. The DNA for the CDR3 is TGCAGCGTTGTAGGGACAGAAGGACGGGTCTTC.